This TCR beta chain was recovered during a study of blood T cell repertoires in COVID-19 (dated by TCRdb to 2018 to 2021). Regarding the study in general: Samples from collaborators originated in the United States, Italy and Spain and spanned both the acute and convalescent phases of COVID-19. The material from the prospective study consisted of cDNA or gDNA derived from T cells, B-cell-depleted T cells, or PBMCs. Subjects who had been exposed to COVID-19, were actively infected with it, or had recovered from it provided the deeply sampled blood TCRbeta repertoires that made up the dataset. The repertoires were released in a freely available public database intended as a resource for research on the immune response to SARS-CoV-2. The samples were drawn from the first 160 participants of the ongoing ImmuneRACE study and from 950 to 1,500 subjects provided by 6 global collaborators. A de-identified subject ID, COVID-19 status, age in years and sex were almost always included in the sample metadata. Where available, HLA class I and class II types were obtained from metadata supplied by the sample provider rather than from assay-based typing.

The immunoSEQ Assay, a bias-controlled multiplex PCR, was used to amplify TCRbeta CDR3 regions from genomic DNA. As for the original processing: Within the assay, amplification of reference gene primers was used to estimate how many nucleated cells each sample contained. To quantify the absolute abundance of each unique TCRbeta CDR3 rearrangement, sequence reads were collapsed and filtered. For each sample, productive Simpson clonality was calculated as the square root of Simpson's diversity index across productive rearrangements. TCRdb holds this immuneACCESS table with in-frame rearrangements only. Some clones are missing; in checked studies, unresolved V genes explain under half, and the rest has no known cause. The DNA gave D and trimming, while V, J and clone size come from that table. Counted in this sample were more than 150,000 clones; over 75% of them appeared once. 2.8% of the sample lies in the top ten.

Worth noting for this clone: Its cognate antigen has yet to be identified. No much larger clone is present one base from it, and per-base qualities are unavailable.

The paper as a whole reports these results and caveats: How much clinical and demographic metadata was included differed by source and by participant, and the metadata was provided uncurated.

Each collaborating institution followed its own protocols to collect whole blood in K2EDTA tubes. For TCRbeta analysis, collaborators shipped samples in one of three forms: frozen whole blood, isolated PBMCs, or DNA extracted from either of those sample types. The sample was peripheral blood. The sequence was collected from a woman aged 80 or over with active or convalescent COVID-19.

Here the CDR3 is given as CASSLRDRFRNEKLFF. In nucleotide form, the sequence is TGTGCCAGCAGCCTCCGGGACAGGTTTAGAAATGAAAAACTGTTTTTT. The V and J segments used are TRBV7-9 and TRBJ1-4; 8 bases in the junction line up with TRBD1. The CDR3 measures 16 amino acids from cysteine to phenylalanine. The kept DNA is CDR3 alone, 48 bases in frame from the first base. V trim: 5 bases; J trim: 5 bases; unmatched bases: 10. The germline V gene (reference sequence) provides CDR1 SEHNR and CDR2 FQNEAQ.